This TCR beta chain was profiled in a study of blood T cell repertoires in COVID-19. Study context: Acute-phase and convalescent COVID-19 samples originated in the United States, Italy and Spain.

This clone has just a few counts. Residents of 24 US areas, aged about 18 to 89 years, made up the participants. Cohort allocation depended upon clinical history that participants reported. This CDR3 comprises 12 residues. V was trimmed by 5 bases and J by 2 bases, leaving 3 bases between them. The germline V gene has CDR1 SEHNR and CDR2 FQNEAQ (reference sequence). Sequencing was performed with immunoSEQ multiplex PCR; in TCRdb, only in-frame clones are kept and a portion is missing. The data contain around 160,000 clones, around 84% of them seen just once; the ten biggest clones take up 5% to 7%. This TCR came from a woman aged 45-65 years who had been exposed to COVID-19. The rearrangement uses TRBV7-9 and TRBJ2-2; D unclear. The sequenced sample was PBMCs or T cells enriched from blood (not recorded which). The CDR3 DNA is TGTGCCAGCAGCAGCAACACCGGGGAGCTGTTTTTT. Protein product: CASSSNTGELFF.